The T cell receptor (beta chain) described here comes from a study of naive and memory T cell subsets. Ligated cDNA underwent four rounds of PCR with nested alpha and beta constant region primers and SP2. Reverse transcription of blood and skin TCR RNA was primed at alpha and beta constant regions. One entry per CDR3 protein results from TCRdb running MiXCR on the 5' RACE reads. The profile shows approximately 32,000 distinct CDR3 sequences, 16% of them singletons. TCR cDNA received a 3' ligated oligonucleotide that carried a UMI. Whole blood, roughly 2.5 ml, came from adult healthy volunteers. Cells were not sorted; total RNA input targeted about 1 to 1000 ng. Unmatched junction bases numbered 10, after V lost 1 base and J lost 0 bases. Per germline, CDR1 SGHTA and CDR2 FQGNSA. This CDR3 spans 18 amino acids. This clonotype was seen a handful of times. The antigen is unknown. Regarding the study as a whole: This RNA-based method may be sensitive to activation-related transcript changes.

This chain uses TRBV7-2 with TRBJ2-3, with 7 bases aligning to TRBD2. The sequence derives from a female donor in good health. The CDR3, as DNA: TGTGCCAGCAGCTTAGGAGGTTACGGGGGGATTAGCACAGATACGCAGTATTTT. Residues: CASSLGGYGGISTDTQYF.